These T cell receptor beta chains were read from a single sample in a study of blood T cell repertoires in COVID-19. Assay: immunoSEQ multiplex PCR; the TCRdb copy retains only in-frame clones and omits some. The profile shows about 300,000 clones, about nine tenths of them singletons. Sequencing was carried out using PBMCs or T cells enriched from blood (not recorded which). Receptors were obtained from a woman aged 18-29 years who had recovered from COVID-19. Each CDR3 is given with its conserved first and last residue. Fields, in order: V gene, J gene, CDR3 protein.

V: TRBV19
J: TRBJ1-1
CDR3: CASSPTGTEAFF

V: TRBV19
J: TRBJ2-2
CDR3: CASRTTPRGRDAGELFF

V: TRBV7-2
J: TRBJ2-2
CDR3: CASSLALAGELFF

V: TRBV12-3/TRBV12-4
J: TRBJ2-5
CDR3: CASSEGEETQYF

V: TRBV5-1
J: TRBJ2-1
CDR3: CASSLAWPSSYNEQFF

V: TRBV6-5
J: TRBJ1-5
CDR3: CASSYSVNQPQHF

V: TRBV3-1/TRBV3-2
J: TRBJ1-2
CDR3: CASSQSDGGQGGYTF

V: TRBV5-6
J: TRBJ1-1
CDR3: CASSQVRRADTEAFF

V: TRBV5-6
J: TRBJ2-7
CDR3: CASSIDRDSYEQYF

V: TRBV6-5
J: TRBJ1-6
CDR3: CASLQGSYNSPLHF

V: TRBV19
J: TRBJ2-4
CDR3: CASGHLAGISKNIQYF

V: TRBV5-1
J: TRBJ2-6
CDR3: CASSLGDSGANVLTF

V: TRBV7-8
J: TRBJ2-5
CDR3: CASSLVGQGWETQYF

V: TRBV7-9
J: TRBJ2-1
CDR3: CASSLVAGYYNEQFF

V: TRBV9
J: TRBJ2-1
CDR3: CASSMTNPSGEQFF

V: TRBV5-4
J: TRBJ2-7
CDR3: CASSLVVTGGGYEQYF

V: TRBV24-1
J: TRBJ2-2
CDR3: CATSDSDRADKTGELFF

V: TRBV7-6
J: TRBJ1-6
CDR3: CASSLSGGNSPLHF

V: TRBV2
J: TRBJ2-5
CDR3: CANRRDSTQETQYF

V: TRBV25-1
J: TRBJ1-1
CDR3: CASWGGEVGRRAFF

V: TRBV12-5
J: TRBJ2-3
CDR3: CASGLGASGWGDTQYF

V: TRBV9
J: TRBJ1-4
CDR3: CASSSSGRLNEKLFF

V: TRBV7-8
J: TRBJ2-7
CDR3: CASSAGQHEQYF

V: TRBV13
J: TRBJ2-2
CDR3: CASNPASGGNTGELFF

V: TRBV2
J: TRBJ2-7
CDR3: CASSVRIESYEQYF

V: TRBV30
J: TRBJ2-7
CDR3: CASRPAGGQTGEQYF

V: TRBV18
J: TRBJ2-5
CDR3: CASSPTSGGGRETQYF

V: TRBV7-8
J: TRBJ2-7
CDR3: CASSLGRDFLPYEQYF

V: TRBV19
J: TRBJ1-1
CDR3: CASSPGTGSEAFF

V: TRBV28
J: TRBJ2-7
CDR3: CASSLQTSGRVKGDEQYF

V: TRBV12-2
J: TRBJ1-2
CDR3: CASRLRGGAQVGYTF

V: TRBV30
J: TRBJ2-1
CDR3: CAWSPGTSGYNEQFF

V: TRBV18
J: TRBJ2-2
CDR3: CASSPTDLGLAGHSNTGELFF

V: TRBV19
J: TRBJ2-1
CDR3: CASSIQAHNEQFF

V: TRBV6-5
J: TRBJ1-4
CDR3: CASSYSPPPGGKLFF

V: TRBV7-6
J: TRBJ1-2
CDR3: CASSSSGMGGYTF

V: TRBV24-1
J: TRBJ2-2
CDR3: CATSGDRAHGELFF

V: TRBV9
J: TRBJ2-3
CDR3: CASSVVSGWTDTQYF

V: TRBV25-1
J: TRBJ1-2
CDR3: CASSVSGRYGYTF

V: TRBV19
J: TRBJ1-1
CDR3: CASSLSSTEAFF

V: TRBV5-1
J: TRBJ1-2
CDR3: CASSAGSSTLNYGYTF

V: TRBV30
J: TRBJ2-6
CDR3: CARGTGISGANVLTF

V: TRBV6-6
J: TRBJ2-1
CDR3: CASSPEPEQFF

V: TRBV19
J: TRBJ1-2
CDR3: CASSIKGSAGYTF

V: TRBV5-1
J: TRBJ1-2
CDR3: CASSLDFIQGLGYTF

V: TRBV7-5
J: TRBJ2-1
CDR3: CVRSAGTPGNEQFF

V: TRBV7-2
J: TRBJ1-2
CDR3: CASEGAAYGYTF

V: TRBV18
J: TRBJ1-2
CDR3: CASSLDRAGYTF

V: TRBV9
J: TRBJ1-1
CDR3: CASNPKTRDRGRGTEAFF

V: TRBV27
J: TRBJ1-1
CDR3: CASSNESAGMEAFF

V: TRBV3-1/TRBV3-2
J: TRBJ2-7
CDR3: CASSSGGVYNPYEQYF

V: TRBV20-1
J: TRBJ2-3
CDR3: CSAAQTDTQYF

V: TRBV5-4
J: TRBJ1-6
CDR3: CASSLGGGNNSPLHF

V: TRBV9
J: TRBJ1-2
CDR3: CASSQRQLYGYTF

V: TRBV6-5
J: TRBJ1-1
CDR3: CASSSGTGPIPGAFF

V: TRBV2
J: TRBJ1-1
CDR3: CASTLHTEAFF

V: TRBV7-9
J: TRBJ2-7
CDR3: CASSLAGTDEQYF

V: TRBV20-1
J: TRBJ1-2
CDR3: CSAGQGGYTF

V: TRBV19
J: TRBJ1-5
CDR3: CASSWQRAHAQHF

V: TRBV10-2
J: TRBJ1-3
CDR3: CASSEETGISGNTIYF